This T cell receptor (beta chain) was identified in a study of cytomegalovirus exposure and HLA in healthy donors listed by TCRdb under 2017. As for the study more broadly: The roughly 650 repertoires of the first cohort and the 95 to 150 validation repertoires were produced on the same platform, according to a later analysis. The study aimed to test whether cataloging public T cell receptors could reveal signatures of past pathogen exposure. Along with the approximately 620-subject first cohort, a separate validation cohort of 120 different subjects was used. The study combined high-throughput TCR immunosequencing, statistical association of individual TCRs with disease status, and machine learning to predict cytomegalovirus infection status.

Broad study findings and their caveats: Most TCR sequences were observed very rarely across donors, whereas some public TCRs were present in many individuals. A later analysis had no HLA typing for the validation cohort, so co-occurrence there was scored across all 130 or so repertoires. The authors suggested that the approach could potentially be extended to other disease states and immunological phenotypes. The classifier was reported to diagnose cytomegalovirus status with high specificity and sensitivity in both the original cohort and the validation cohort. Of the cluster scores, roughly 93% were above 0 in a later analysis, which found that TCRs clustered in the first cohort also tended to co-occur in the 120 validation repertoires. A total of 150 to 200 TCR beta chains were listed by the study as associated with cytomegalovirus. In vitro tests confirmed that three of the cytomegalovirus-associated TCR beta chains recognize cytomegalovirus antigens.

CDR1 LNHDA and CDR2 SQIVND were looked up in the germline V gene (reference sequence). The cysteine opens and the phenylalanine closes a CDR3 of 14 amino acids. The read is trimmed to its CDR3 DNA, 42 bases read in frame from base 1. Relative to germline, V is 3 bases shorter and J is 6 bases shorter, with 11 bases between their ends. The donors were included in the validation cohort of some 120 subjects, a group kept apart from the roughly 700-subject first cohort. Note on this clone: The target of this receptor is not known. Per-base quality was not reported, and no clone a single base away is much larger than it.

Libraries were prepared through the immunoSEQ multiplex PCR assay. In the source study's methods: To diagnose cytomegalovirus status from the catalog of TCR beta chain sequences, a statistical classification framework was built. TCRdb carries this immuneACCESS record with in-frame sequences only. Its versions omit some clonotypes, under half of them owing to an unresolved V gene in the studies checked, with the rest unexplained. The D gene and trimming were derived from the DNA, and the V and J assignments and clone size from that table. The table for this sample lists 300,000 to 400,000 clones; approximately 86% of them were counted only once. The ten top clones hold around 0.96% of the sample.

This TCR came from a young man in good health and CMV-seronegative. Input material: PBMCs. The receptor chain draws on TRBV19 and TRBJ2-2, with TRBD2 perhaps the D gene, on 5 matching bases. The CDR3 protein is CASSMKRDSGELFF. The bases are TGTGCCAGTAGTATGAAACGGGATTCCGGGGAGCTGTTTTTT. Extended through the reference TRBV19 and TRBJ2-2 proteins, this CDR3 yields the full variable domain: DGGITQSPKYLFRKEGQNVTLSCEQNLNHDAMYWYRQDPGQGLRLIYYSQIVNDFQKGDIAEGYSVSREKKESFPLTVTSAQKNPTAFYLCASSMKRDSGELFFGEGSRLTVL.